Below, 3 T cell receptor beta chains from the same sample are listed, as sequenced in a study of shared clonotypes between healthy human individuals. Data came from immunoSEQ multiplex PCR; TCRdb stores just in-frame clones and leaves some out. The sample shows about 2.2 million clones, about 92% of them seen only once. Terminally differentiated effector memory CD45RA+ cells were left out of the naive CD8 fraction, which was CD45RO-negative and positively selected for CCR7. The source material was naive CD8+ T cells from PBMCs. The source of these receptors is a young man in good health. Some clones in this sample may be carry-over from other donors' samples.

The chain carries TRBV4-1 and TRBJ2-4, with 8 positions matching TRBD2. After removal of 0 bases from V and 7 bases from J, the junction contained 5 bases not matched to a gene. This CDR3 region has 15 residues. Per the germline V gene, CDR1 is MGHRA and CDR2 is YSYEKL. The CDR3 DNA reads TGCGCCAGCAGCCAAGAGCCCTCGGGGGGGAACATTCAGTACTTC. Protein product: CASSQEPSGGNIQYF.

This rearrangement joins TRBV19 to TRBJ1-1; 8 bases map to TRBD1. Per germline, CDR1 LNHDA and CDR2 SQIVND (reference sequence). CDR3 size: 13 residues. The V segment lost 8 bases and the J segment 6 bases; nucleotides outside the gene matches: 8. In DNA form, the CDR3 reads TGTGCCAGTTGGGACAGGTGGGGCTCTGAAGCTTTCTTT. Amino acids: CASWDRWGSEAFF.

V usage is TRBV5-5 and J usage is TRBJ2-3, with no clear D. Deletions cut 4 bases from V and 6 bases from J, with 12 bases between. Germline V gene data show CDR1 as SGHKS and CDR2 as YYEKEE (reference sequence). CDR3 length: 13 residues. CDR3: CASSPPRADTQYF. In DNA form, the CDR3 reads TGTGCCAGCAGCCCCCCCCGCGCGGATACGCAGTATTTT.